What follows are 21 T cell receptor beta chains derived from one specimen sequenced in a study of blood T cell repertoires in COVID-19. Sequenced by immunoSEQ multiplex PCR; TCRdb stores in-frame clones only, minus some. Of 270,000 or so clones in the sample, approximately 84% were seen once. Sequencing input: peripheral blood. The source of these receptors is a human donor with COVID-19, enrolled during active disease. The donor label of this sample is uncertain.

DNA for the CDR3: TGTGCCACCAGCAGTGGCGGGAGGGACACAGATACGCAGTATTTT. Residues: CATSSGGRDTDTQYF. The chain carries TRBV15 and TRBJ2-3; TRBD2 agrees at 9 bases. Germline CDR1 is LNHNV and CDR2 is YYDKDF (reference sequence). The V segment lost 3 bases and the J segment 2 bases; nucleotides outside the gene matches: 3. The CDR3 runs to 15 residues.

The V call is TRBV5-4, the J call TRBJ2-2; 7 positions agree with TRBD1. The CDR3 extends over 14 amino acids. In germline, CDR1 is SGHNT, CDR2 YYREEE (reference sequence). The J segment lost 6 bases and the V segment lost 0 bases, leaving 2 bases of the junction unmatched. The chain's CDR3 is CASSLDRGPGELFF. CDR3 DNA sequence: TGTGCCAGCAGCTTGGACAGGGGACCCGGGGAGCTGTTTTTT.

The V and J genes are TRBV6-5 and TRBJ1-4, with TRBD1 matching 7 bases. CDR3 length equals 13 residues. Germline assignment: CDR1 MNHEY and CDR2 SVGAGI. After removal of 7 bases from V and 14 bases from J, the junction contained 13 bases not matched to a gene. In nucleotides, the CDR3 is TGTGCCAGCACCCGGACAGGTTTGGAAGATCTGTTTTTT. It codes for CASTRTGLEDLFF.

This chain uses TRBV19 with TRBJ1-2, with TRBD1 matching over 9 bases. This CDR3 is 16 amino acids long. J lost 7 bases, V lost 1 base, and 10 bases had no gene match. Germline V gene data show CDR1 as LNHDA and CDR2 as SQIVND (reference sequence). The CDR3 sequence: CASSIVTRRDRVGYTF. The DNA of the CDR3 is TGTGCCAGTAGTATAGTCACCCGAAGGGACAGGGTTGGCTACACCTTC.

The rearrangement joins TRBV28 to TRBJ2-7; perhaps TRBD2 as D (6 bases). This CDR3 is 14 amino acids long. V dropped 7 bases and J dropped 2 bases, with 15 bases sitting between them. Looked up from germline, CDR1 is MDHEN and CDR2 is SYDVKM. CDR3 nucleotides: TGTGCCAGCACGGGACGGAGGGAAGCCTACGAGCAGTACTTC. Protein product: CASTGRREAYEQYF.

A few counts support this clone. J is TRBJ1-3 and V is TRBV30; the match to TRBD1 covers 9 bases. Trimming took 2 bases from V and 9 from J; bases not matched to a gene: 11. This CDR3 spans 15 amino acids. In germline, CDR1 is GTSNPN, CDR2 SVGIG (reference sequence). In DNA, the CDR3 is TGTGCCTGGAGTCCCTCTGGGACAGGGATTCTCACCATATATTTT. Amino acid sequence: CAWSPSGTGILTIYF.

The rearrangement uses TRBV4-2 and TRBJ2-7, with TRBD1 matching over 8 bases. This CDR3 contains 15 residues. Unmatched junction bases numbered 5, after V lost 0 bases and J lost 4 bases. CDR1 and CDR2 from the germline V gene are LGHNA and YNFKEQ. The DNA of the CDR3 is TGTGCCAGCAGCCAAGAGTCAGGGGGCCGGTACGAGCAGTACTTC. Protein sequence: CASSQESGGRYEQYF.

This clone was picked up one time. The chain uses TRBV3-1 (or the pseudogene TRBV3-2) and TRBJ2-1; 14 bases agree with TRBD2. Germline CDR1 and CDR2: LGHDT and YNNKEL (reference sequence). V lost 3 bases and J lost 7; bases outside the gene matches: 5. The CDR3 extends over 16 amino acids. The chain's CDR3 is CASSQGLAGALNEQFF. The CDR3 DNA reads as TGTGCCAGCAGCCAGGGACTAGCGGGAGCTTTAAATGAGCAGTTCTTC.

This clone was detected only once. A junction end diverges from the germline sequence, so it may reflect a read error. This chain joins TRBV11-2 and TRBJ2-3, with 8 bases identical to TRBD2. Germline assignment: CDR1 SGHAT and CDR2 FQNNGV. The CDR3 consists of 14 residues. DNA for the CDR3: TGTGCCAGCACCTTAGCGGGGAGGGCAGATACGCAGTATTTT. It is translated as CASTLAGRADTQYF. Full variable domain (rest looked up from reference TRBV11-2 and TRBJ2-3): EAGVAQSPRYKIIEKRQSVAFWCNPISGHATLYWYQQILGQGPKLLIQFQNNGVVDDSQLPKDRFSAERLKGVDSTLKIQPAKLEDSAVYLCASTLAGRADTQYFGPGTRLTVL.

The CDR3 coding sequence is TGTGCCAGTAGAGGACAGGGGGCAGGCGAGCAGTACTTC. Translation gives CASRGQGAGEQYF. J is TRBJ2-7 and V is TRBV19; 11 nucleotides match TRBD1. The CDR3 length is 13 residues. V lost 6 bases and J lost 6; bases outside the gene matches: 4. Per the germline V gene, CDR1 is LNHDA and CDR2 is SQIVND (reference sequence).

The chain combines TRBV9 with TRBJ2-7, with 8 bases fitting TRBD2. Per the germline V gene, CDR1 is SGDLS and CDR2 is YYNGEE. The length of the CDR3 is 13 residues. The V gene end was trimmed by 6 bases and the J gene end by 7 bases; junction bases not matched to a gene: 9. The CDR3 here is CASTRTSIGEQYF. CDR3 bases: TGTGCCAGCACCAGGACTAGCATAGGGGAGCAGTACTTC. Full variable domain (rest looked up from reference TRBV9 and TRBJ2-7): DSGVTQTPKHLITATGQRVTLRCSPRSGDLSVYWYQQSLDQGLQFLIQYYNGEERAKGNILERFSAQQFPDLHSELNLSSLELGDSALYFCASTRTSIGEQYFGPGTRLTVT.

This clone has just a few counts. The chain joins TRBV6-5 to TRBJ2-3; 8 bases are a match to TRBD1. Losses at the gene ends were 8 bases for V and 0 bases for J; bases not matched to a gene: 7. Germline values: CDR1 MNHEY, CDR2 SVGAGI. This CDR3 has 15 amino acids. CDR3 sequence: CASSRTGPSTDTQYF. CDR3 bases: TGTGCCAGCTCAAGGACAGGGCCCAGCACAGATACGCAGTATTTT.

This chain connects TRBV6-4 to TRBJ2-1; possible D gene TRBD2, 6 bases. V was clipped by 2 bases and J by 7 bases, with 18 bases between them. The germline V gene has CDR1 MRHNA and CDR2 SNTAGT. CDR3 size: 16 residues. The CDR3 bases are TGTGCCAGCAGTGACGGTCGGAGTGGGAGGAGGAATGAGCAGTTCTTC. Its protein product is CASSDGRSGRRNEQFF.

As concerns this clone: At one boundary the junction diverges from the germline segment, which might be a read error. V is TRBV5-1 and J is TRBJ2-1, with 7 positions matching TRBD1. The germline V gene encodes CDR1 SGHRS and CDR2 YFSETQ. CDR3 length: 14 amino acids. The CDR3, as DNA: TGCGCCAGCAGCTTGGGGGGACAGCAAAATGGGCAGTTCTTC. Its translation is CASSLGGQQNGQFF.

The genes are TRBV30 and TRBJ2-7; 7 bases match TRBD2. The germline gives CDR1 GTSNPN, CDR2 SVGIG (reference sequence). J was trimmed by 1 base and V by 2 bases; bases with no gene match: 5. This CDR3 is built from 14 residues. The DNA for the CDR3 is TGTGCCTGGAGTCAAGTTAGCGGGTCCTACGAGCAGTACTTC. Protein sequence: CAWSQVSGSYEQYF.

This rearrangement joins TRBV7-2 to TRBJ2-5, with 10 bases fitting TRBD2. Looked up from germline, CDR1 is SGHTA and CDR2 is FQGNSA. V dropped 2 bases and J dropped 4; count of bases not matched to a gene: 10. This CDR3 comprises 17 residues. This CDR3 is CASSLRRLAGVGETQYF. The CDR3 DNA reads TGTGCCAGCAGCTTAAGGCGCCTAGCGGGAGTCGGAGAGACCCAGTACTTC.

The chain is built from TRBV10-2 and TRBJ1-1; the D is unclear. Germline-derived CDR1 and CDR2 are WSHSY and SAAADI. V shed 4 bases and J shed 7 bases, with 16 bases lying between them. The CDR3 has 14 residues. The CDR3 DNA sequence: TGCGCCAGCAGTGTGCAGCGTGGCGGGCTTGAAGCTTTCTTT. Encoded protein: CASSVQRGGLEAFF.

The CDR3 sequence: CASSFAGGATNEKLFF. In nucleotides, the CDR3 is TGTGCCAGCAGCTTTGCGGGGGGCGCAACTAATGAAAAACTGTTTTTT. The chain employs TRBV7-9 and TRBJ1-4, with D possibly matching TRBD1 (6 bases). V lost 3 bases and J 0 bases, leaving 11 bases between the germline ends. CDR3 length equals 16 residues. Germline lookup yields CDR1 SEHNR and CDR2 FQNEAQ (reference sequence).

The chain couples TRBV9 to TRBJ1-1, with a tentative D call TRBD1 (5 bases). The CDR3 is 14 amino acids. V was pared by 0 bases and J by 4 bases, with 10 bases between. In germline, CDR1 is SGDLS, CDR2 YYNGEE. The CDR3 sequence is CASSVASQGTEAFF. In DNA, the CDR3 is TGTGCCAGCAGCGTAGCCTCCCAGGGCACTGAAGCTTTCTTT.

This chain uses TRBV5-8 with TRBJ2-3; perhaps TRBD2 as D (6 bases). Trimming shortened V by 3 bases and J by 2 bases, and 19 bases separated the two germline ends. The CDR3 spans 17 residues. Germline CDR1 is SGHTS and CDR2 is YDEGEE. CDR3 nucleotide sequence: TGTGCCAGCAGCTCCAGTCGGGGGACCGTAATCACAGATACGCAGTATTTT. Amino acid sequence: CASSSSRGTVITDTQYF.

Only one count was recorded for this clone. The genes are TRBV19 and TRBJ1-5; 8 positions match TRBD1. The CDR3 is 14 residues long. V shed 5 bases and J 4 bases; nucleotides not matched to a gene: 4. Germline CDR1 LNHDA, CDR2 SQIVND (reference sequence). This CDR3 reads CASSDRQGNQPQHF. The CDR3, as DNA: TGTGCCAGTAGTGATCGACAGGGGAATCAGCCCCAGCATTTT. Using reference TRBV19 and TRBJ1-5 for the parts outside the CDR3, the full variable domain is DGGITQSPKYLFRKEGQNVTLSCEQNLNHDAMYWYRQDPGQGLRLIYYSQIVNDFQKGDIAEGYSVSREKKESFPLTVTSAQKNPTAFYLCASSDRQGNQPQHFGDGTRLSIL.